The clone carrying this T cell receptor beta chain was seen many times. Transcripts of RNA were the source for amplifying TCR beta CDR3 regions. First-round RT-PCR relied on HTBI primers, and a second-round multiplex PCR came next. Via MiXCR, TCRdb re-called the multiplex PCR reads, giving one row per CDR3 protein. The table includes roughly 400,000 distinct CDR3 sequences, 17% detected once. The data are from a study of Graves' ophthalmopathy and Graves' hyperthyroidism. The CDR3 contains 18 residues. The germline V gene has CDR1 MNHEY and CDR2 SVGEGT. After removal of 7 bases from V and 1 base from J, the junction contained 16 bases not matched to a gene.

This TCR came from an adult woman with stable Graves' hyperthyroidism. Material for sequencing was peripheral blood. This chain connects TRBV6-2 or TRBV6-3 to TRBJ1-2; 9 bases agree with TRBD1. In DNA, the CDR3 is TGTGCCAGCACTATAAAACCGCCGGGACAGGGATATAACTATGGCTACACCTTC. Amino acid sequence: CASTIKPPGQGYNYGYTF.